This T cell receptor beta chain is from a study of CD8 T cells in Susac syndrome. The CDR3 extends over 18 amino acids. With 0 bases removed from V and 5 bases from J, the gap between germline ends came to 19 bases. Germline values: CDR1 SEHNR, CDR2 FQNEAQ (reference sequence). Random hexamers served to reverse transcribe roughly 0.5 to 1 ug RNA. TCRdb reprocessed the immunoSEQ multiplex PCR reads with MiXCR, giving one entry per CDR3 protein. The repertoire holds 160,000 or so distinct CDR3 sequences, with 90% to 95% as singletons. The receptor was derived from a human donor with Susac syndrome. The chain uses TRBV7-9 and TRBJ2-2; D is possibly TRBD2 (5 bases). The sample taken for sequencing was CD4+ T cells from PBMCs. The CDR3 DNA reads as TGTGCCAGCAGCTTAGCCCGGCTTGGCACTAGTGGGACCGGGGAGCTGTTTTTT. Protein sequence: CASSLARLGTSGTGELFF.